This T cell receptor beta chain was sequenced in a study of shared clonotypes between healthy human individuals. The protocol was immunoSEQ multiplex PCR, while the TCRdb copy is restricted to in-frame clones and leaves out a portion. The table includes hundreds of thousands of clones, approximately 96% detected once. CD8 cells classed as naive were CD45RO-negative and positively selected for CCR7, excluding terminally differentiated effector memory CD45RA+ cells. Sequencing input: naive CD8+ T cells sorted from blood. The origin of this receptor is a man younger than 45 in good health.

CDR3 residues: CASGSQGTSTDTQYF. The DNA for the CDR3 is TGTGCCAGCGGCTCACAGGGGACTAGCACAGATACGCAGTATTTT. The genes are TRBV2 and TRBJ2-3; a weak D match, TRBD1 (7 bases). Germline CDR1 and CDR2: SNHLY and FYNNEI. Deletions cut 8 bases from V and 0 bases from J, with 15 bases between. The CDR3 loop spans 15 amino acids. Filled out from reference TRBV2 and TRBJ2-3, the complete variable domain reads EPEVTQTPSHQVTQMGQEVILRCVPISNHLYFYWYRQILGQKVEFLVSFYNNEISEKSEIFDDQFSVERPDGSNFTLKIRSTKLEDSAMYFCASGSQGTSTDTQYFGPGTRLTVL.